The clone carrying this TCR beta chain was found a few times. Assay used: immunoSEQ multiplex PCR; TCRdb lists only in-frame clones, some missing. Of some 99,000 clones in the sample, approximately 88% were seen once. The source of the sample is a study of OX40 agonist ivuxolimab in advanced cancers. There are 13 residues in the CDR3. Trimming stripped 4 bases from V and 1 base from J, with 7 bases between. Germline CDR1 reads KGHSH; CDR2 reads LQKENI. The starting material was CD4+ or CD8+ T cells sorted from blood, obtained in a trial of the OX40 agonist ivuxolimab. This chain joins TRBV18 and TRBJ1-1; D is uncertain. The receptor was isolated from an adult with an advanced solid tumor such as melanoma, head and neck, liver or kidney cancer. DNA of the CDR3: TGTGCCAGCTCACTTCAACAGAACACTGAAGCTTTCTTT. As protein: CASSLQQNTEAFF.